The rows below give T cell receptor beta chains drawn from one sample of a study of cytomegalovirus exposure and HLA in healthy donors. Sequenced by immunoSEQ multiplex PCR; TCRdb stores in-frame clones only, minus some. The sample contains roughly 49,000 clones, roughly four fifths of which appear only once. Sequences were obtained from PBMCs. All receptors derive from a boy aged 5-17 years in good health and CMV-seropositive. Each CDR3 is given with its conserved first and last residue. The D gene is left open where the match is weak. The size entry is marked missing in some rows and otherwise reads once, few, many or a size class.

d_call j_call v_call clone_size cdr3_aa cdr3_nt
TRBD2 TRBJ2-3 TRBV2 NA CASSQGLAMTDTQYF TGTGCCAGCAGCCAGGGACTAGCCATGACAGATACGCAGTATTTT
NA TRBJ1-5 TRBV6-4 NA CATNRQQPQHF TGTGCCACCAACCGTCAGCAGCCCCAGCATTTT
NA TRBJ2-7 TRBV1 NA CTSSQDCYYEQYF TGCACCAGCAGCCAAGATTGCTACTACGAGCAGTACTTC
TRBD1 TRBJ1-1 TRBV7-9 NA CASSLVVGGGEAFF TGTGCCAGCAGCTTAGTAGTAGGGGGCGGTGAAGCTTTCTTT
NA TRBJ2-5 TRBV5-1 once CASRSDGGPFQETQYF TGCGCCAGCAGGTCCGACGGGGGGCCATTTCAAGAGACCCAGTACTTC
NA TRBJ2-1 TRBV19 NA CASSIYYNEQFF TGTGCCAGTAGTATATATTACAATGAGCAGTTCTTC
TRBD2 TRBJ2-7 TRBV10-2 NA CASMVVAGGGSYEQYF TGCGCCAGCATGGTGGTAGCTGGCGGGGGCTCCTACGAGCAGTACTTC
TRBD2 TRBJ2-7 TRBV6-5 NA CASSYALAGYEQYF TGTGCCAGCAGTTACGCACTAGCGGGGTACGAGCAGTACTTC
NA TRBJ2-7 TRBV4-1 once CASSQGRGREQYF TGCGCCAGCAGCCAAGGCAGGGGTCGCGAGCAGTACTTC
NA TRBJ2-7 TRBV2 NA CASSERKSTYEQYF TGTGCCAGCAGCGAGAGAAAGAGCACCTACGAGCAGTACTTC
NA TRBJ1-2 TRBV29-1 NA CSVRTENYGYTF TGCAGCGTTCGGACAGAGAATTATGGCTACACCTTC
NA TRBJ1-2 TRBV19 NA CASLVGAGYGYTF TGTGCCAGTTTGGTCGGCGCAGGCTATGGCTACACCTTC
TRBD1 TRBJ2-3 TRBV5-4 NA CASSFTQGATDTQYF TGTGCCAGCAGCTTCACACAGGGGGCCACAGATACGCAGTATTTT
TRBD2 TRBJ2-2 TRBV6-5 NA CASRLAGDSGELFF TGTGCCAGCAGGCTAGCGGGGGATTCGGGGGAGCTGTTTTTT
NA TRBJ1-1 TRBV28 once CASSSTAMNTEAFF TGTGCCAGCAGTTCGACAGCCATGAACACTGAAGCTTTCTTT
TRBD1 TRBJ1-5 TRBV9 NA CASSSTGEMPQHF TGTGCCAGCAGCTCGACAGGGGAGATGCCCCAGCATTTT
TRBD2 TRBJ2-3 TRBV9 NA CASSVEETSYRQYF TGTGCCAGCAGCGTAGAGGAGACTAGCTATAGGCAGTATTTT
NA TRBJ2-7 TRBV27 NA CASSLLRGTEQYF TGTGCCAGCAGTTTATTAAGGGGGACCGAGCAGTACTTC
TRBD1 TRBJ1-5 TRBV5-6 NA CASSLRTGPFSNQPQHF TGTGCCAGCAGCTTAAGGACAGGCCCCTTTAGCAATCAGCCCCAGCATTTT
NA TRBJ1-3 TRBV19 NA CASSLGATGNTIYF TGTGCCAGTAGTCTGGGGGCAACTGGAAACACCATATATTTT
NA TRBJ2-5 TRBV5-6 NA CASETVARETQYF TGTGCCAGCGAAACGGTAGCGAGGGAGACCCAGTACTTC
TRBD1 TRBJ2-7 TRBV25-1 NA CASSEGGTGYEQYF TGTGCCAGCAGTGAAGGGGGGACAGGTTACGAGCAGTACTTC
NA TRBJ1-1 TRBV7-2 NA CASSRTSSAEAFF TGTGCCAGCAGCCGAACGTCGTCGGCTGAAGCTTTCTTT
TRBD1 TRBJ2-5 TRBV14 NA CASGAGTGETQYF TGTGCCAGTGGAGCCGGGACAGGAGAGACCCAGTACTTC
NA TRBJ1-1 TRBV13 NA CASSQGRNTEAFF TGTGCCAGCAGTCAGGGGAGGAACACTGAAGCTTTCTTT
NA TRBJ2-2 TRBV25-1 NA CASSKQGELFF TGTGCCAGCAGTAAGCAAGGGGAGCTGTTTTTT
TRBD1 TRBJ1-2 TRBV5-1 NA CASSYGTGDQGHGYTF TGCGCCAGCAGCTACGGGACAGGGGATCAGGGGCATGGCTACACCTTC
NA TRBJ1-1 TRBV19 NA CASSLGRGNTEAFF TGTGCCAGTAGTTTGGGCAGGGGGAACACTGAAGCTTTCTTT
NA TRBJ2-7 TRBV27 NA CASSTGTGEQYF TGTGCCAGCAGTACAGGGACGGGGGAGCAGTACTTC
NA TRBJ2-3 TRBV11-1 once CASSATLADTQYF TGTGCCAGCAGCGCCACCCTAGCGGATACGCAGTATTTT
TRBD1 TRBJ1-2 TRBV12-5 NA CASGPGGYYGYTF TGTGCTAGTGGTCCAGGGGGGTACTATGGCTACACCTTC
NA TRBJ2-3 TRBV6-5 NA CASSYSVRGSQYF TGTGCCAGCAGTTACTCGGTCAGGGGATCGCAGTATTTT